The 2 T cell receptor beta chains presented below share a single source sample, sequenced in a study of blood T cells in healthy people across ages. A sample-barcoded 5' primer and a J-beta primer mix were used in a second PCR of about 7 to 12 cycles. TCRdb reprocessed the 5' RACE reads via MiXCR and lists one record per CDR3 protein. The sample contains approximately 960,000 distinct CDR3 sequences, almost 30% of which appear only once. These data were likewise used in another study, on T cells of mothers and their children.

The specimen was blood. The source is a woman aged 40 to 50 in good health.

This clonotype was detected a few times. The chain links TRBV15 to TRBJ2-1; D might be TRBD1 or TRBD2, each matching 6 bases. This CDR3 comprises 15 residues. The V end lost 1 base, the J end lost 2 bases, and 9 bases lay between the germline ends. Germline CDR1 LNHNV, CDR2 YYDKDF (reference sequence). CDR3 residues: CATSRVGGTYNEQFF. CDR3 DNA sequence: TGTGCCACCAGCAGAGTCGGGGGCACCTACAATGAGCAGTTCTTC.

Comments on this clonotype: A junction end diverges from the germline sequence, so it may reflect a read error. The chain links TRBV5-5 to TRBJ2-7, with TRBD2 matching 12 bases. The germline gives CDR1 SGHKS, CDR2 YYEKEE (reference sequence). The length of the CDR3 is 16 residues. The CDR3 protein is CASSPPTSGGGNERYF. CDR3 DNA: TGTGCCAGCAGCCCCCCGACTAGCGGGGGCGGGAATGAGCGGTACTTC. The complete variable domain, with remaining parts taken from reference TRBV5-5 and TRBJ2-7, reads DAGVTQSPTHLIKTRGQQVTLRCSPISGHKSVSWYQQVLGQGPQFIFQYYEKEERGRGNFPDRFSARQFPNYSSELNVNALLLGDSALYLCASSPPTSGGGNERYFGPGTRLTVT.